One and the same sample provided the 6 T cell receptor beta chains below, sequenced in a study of T cell responses to AZD1222 COVID-19 vaccine. The table came from immunoSEQ multiplex PCR; TCRdb's copy has only in-frame clones and leaves some out. Of 160,000 or so clones in the sample, approximately 90% were seen once. The source material was peripheral blood, sampled 28 days after the second dose of the MenACWY control vaccine. The receptors stem from an adult who received the MenACWY meningococcal vaccine as a control.

The V and J genes are TRBV7-2 and TRBJ1-5, with a tentative D call TRBD1 (5 bases). Trimming took 4 bases from V and 5 from J, leaving 12 bases between them. Germline loops: CDR1 SGHTA, CDR2 FQGNSA. The CDR3 has 14 residues. This CDR3 reads CASSSQRGDQPQHF. In DNA form, the CDR3 reads TGTGCCAGCAGCTCCCAAAGAGGGGATCAGCCCCAGCATTTT. The entire variable domain, with the rest obtained from reference TRBV7-2 and TRBJ1-5, is as follows: GAGVSQSPSNKVTEKGKDVELRCDPISGHTALYWYRQSLGQGLEFLIYFQGNSAPDKSGLPSDRFSAERTGGSVSTLTIQRTQQEDSAVYLCASSSQRGDQPQHFGDGTRLSIL.

The chain uses TRBV27 and TRBJ2-7, with TRBD1 identical over 7 bases. This CDR3 spans 15 amino acids. The junction had 10 bases not matched to a gene; V was cut back by 3 bases and J by 5 bases. Looked up from germline, CDR1 is MNHEY and CDR2 is SMNVEV (reference sequence). As DNA, the CDR3 is TGTGCCAGCAGTTTCCATCGACAGGGAAGGGACGAGCAGTACTTC. It codes for CASSFHRQGRDEQYF.

The V and J genes are TRBV7-9 and TRBJ2-5, with 14 nucleotides matching TRBD2. The CDR3 sequence is 18 residues long. V was clipped by 4 bases and J by 4 bases; unmatched bases: 11. Germline lookup yields CDR1 SEHNR and CDR2 FQNEAQ (reference sequence). DNA of the CDR3: TGTGCCAGCAGCTCACAAGAGACTAGCGGGAGGGTCGGAGAGACCCAGTACTTC. It translates to CASSSQETSGRVGETQYF.

The rearrangement links TRBV6-1 to TRBJ1-5, with TRBD1 matching 7 bases. Unmatched junction bases numbered 6, after V lost 4 bases and J lost 0 bases. The germline gives CDR1 MNHNS, CDR2 SASEGT. The CDR3 is 16 amino acids. This CDR3 reads CASSGGQLYSNQPQHF. Written as DNA, the CDR3 is TGTGCCAGCAGTGGGGGACAGTTGTATAGCAATCAGCCCCAGCATTTT.

The rearrangement links TRBV27 to TRBJ1-2, with D perhaps TRBD1 (6 bases). The CDR3 contains 14 residues. The germline V gene encodes CDR1 MNHEY and CDR2 SMNVEV (reference sequence). Trimming shortened V by 6 bases and J by 4 bases, and 15 bases separated the two germline ends. The CDR3 is CASSSRGGIYGYTF. In nucleotides, the CDR3 is TGTGCCAGCAGCTCCAGGGGAGGAATCTATGGCTACACCTTC.

J is TRBJ2-5 and V is TRBV16; no firm D call. Germline V lookup: CDR1 KGHSY, CDR2 FQNENV. The CDR3 extends over 11 amino acids. With 3 bases removed from V and 5 bases from J, the gap between germline ends came to 4 bases. The CDR3 sequence: CASSQGETQYF. Written as DNA, the CDR3 is TGTGCCAGCAGCCAGGGGGAGACCCAGTACTTC.